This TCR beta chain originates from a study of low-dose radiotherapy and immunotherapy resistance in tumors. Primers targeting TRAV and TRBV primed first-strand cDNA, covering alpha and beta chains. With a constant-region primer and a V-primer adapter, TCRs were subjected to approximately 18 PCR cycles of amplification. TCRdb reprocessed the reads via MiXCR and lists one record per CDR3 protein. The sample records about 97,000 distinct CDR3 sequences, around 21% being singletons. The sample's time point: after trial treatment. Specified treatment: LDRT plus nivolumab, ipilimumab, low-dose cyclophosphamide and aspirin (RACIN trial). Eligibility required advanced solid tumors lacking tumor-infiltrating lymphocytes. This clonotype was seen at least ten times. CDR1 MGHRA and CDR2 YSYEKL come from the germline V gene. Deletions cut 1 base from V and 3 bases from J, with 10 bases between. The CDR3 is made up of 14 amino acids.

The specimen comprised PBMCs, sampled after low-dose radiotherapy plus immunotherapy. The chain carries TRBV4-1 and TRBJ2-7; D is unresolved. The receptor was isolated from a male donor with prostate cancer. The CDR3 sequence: CASSQGTVNYEQYF. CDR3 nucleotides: TGCGCCAGCAGCCAAGGGACGGTGAACTACGAGCAGTACTTC.